This T cell receptor beta chain stems from a study of a mutant IDH1 vaccine in newly diagnosed glioma listed by TCRdb under 2021. Turning to the overall study: Patients were given eight vaccinations, in weeks 1, 3, 5, 7, 11, 15, 19 and 23, which matched visits V03 through V10. Vaccination started 4-6 weeks after radiotherapy alone, or was given together with temozolomide cycles in the groups whose treatment included chemotherapy. Before enrollment, most patients had been given radiochemotherapy with temozolomide as standard therapy, while the rest had received either radiotherapy alone or temozolomide alone. Longitudinal TCRB deep sequencing was done for 25 treated patients, wherever samples were available for exploratory analyses. Of the roughly 30 treated patients, approximately 62% were male and about 40% were female, and a mean age of approximately 40 years was recorded. Peripheral blood was drawn at six visits: V03 (baseline), V05, V07, V10, V12 and V13.

The paper's findings and limits, for the study overall: PBMC samples for TCRB deep sequencing were selected based on availability. Pseudoprogression seemed to be unrelated to changes in the top peripheral T cell clonotypes found by TCRB sequencing. Across multiple MHC alleles, vaccine-induced immune responses were seen in around 93% of patients. According to the authors, sample limitations meant that analyses of patient blood samples could not be reproduced.

Libraries were constructed by the immunoSEQ multiplex PCR assay. The hsTCRB Kit was used according to the manufacturer's protocol to amplify rearranged TCR beta chain sequences. Sequencing of TCRB libraries was carried out on an Illumina MiSeq. The study's own analysis went as follows. The kit vendor's proprietary platform handled demultiplexing, trimming and gene mapping. TCRdb re-hosts the immuneACCESS table, in-frame sequences only. Its copies lack some clones; in the studies checked, an unresolved V gene accounts for under half of them, and the cause for the rest is not known. That table furnishes V, J and clone size, whereas the DNA furnished D and trimming. The sample table records some 130,000 clones; around 77% of these occur just once. 4.5% to 6% of the sample belongs to the ten largest clones. CDR1 MNHEY and CDR2 SMNVEV are derived from the germline V gene (reference sequence). For this chain, trimming is 4 bases at the V end and 3 bases at the J end, and the number of junction bases without a gene match is 9. The CDR3 runs 16 residues from the cysteine to the phenylalanine. The DNA shown is the 48-base CDR3, in frame from base 1.

According to the study, the label for this sample's time point signals: week 11, during vaccination. A 20-mer mutant IDH1 peptide at 300 micrograms in Montanide made up each vaccine dose, which was injected subcutaneously together with topical imiquimod. The donors had newly diagnosed IDH1-mutant astrocytomas of WHO grade 3 or 4 that showed loss of nuclear ATRX. The samples were drawn from NOA16, a multicentre, single-arm, open-label phase I trial in Germany that tested a mutant IDH1 peptide vaccine in humans for the first time. The DNeasy Blood and Tissue Kit was used to extract genomic DNA from EDTA blood for TCRB sequencing. On this clone: Its antigen is still unknown. Per-base qualities were not stored, and no clone one base away is much larger.

This TCR was sampled from a man between 40 and 49 years old with glioma. This sequence uses TRBV27 and TRBJ2-3; the central 8 bases match TRBD2. Sequenced material: PBMCs, taken from a glioma patient whose treatment included an IDH1 peptide vaccine. The CDR3 corresponds to CASSSFGLASTDTQYF. The DNA sequence reads TGTGCCAGCAGTTCGTTTGGACTAGCAAGTACAGATACGCAGTATTTT.